The 29 T cell receptor beta chains given below trace back to one sample, sequenced in a study of shared clonotypes between healthy human individuals. Profiled with immunoSEQ multiplex PCR; TCRdb holds only in-frame clones, not every one. The data show roughly 2.5 million clones, with 85% to 95% seen just once and about 0.13% held by the top ten. The sample taken for sequencing was naive CD4+ T cells sorted from blood. Subset: CD45RA+ positively selected. The receptors were sampled from a young man in good health.

The J gene is TRBJ2-1, the V gene TRBV7-9, with unresolved D. Between the trimmed V and J ends, which lost 5 bases and 1 base, there was a span of 12 bases. Germline V lookup: CDR1 SEHNR, CDR2 FQNEAQ (reference sequence). The CDR3 totals 15 residues. The CDR3 sequence is CASSAPPVSYNEQFF. Here the CDR3 DNA reads TGTGCCAGCAGCGCCCCCCCTGTGTCCTACAATGAGCAGTTCTTC.

The CDR3 DNA follows: TGTGCCACCAGCAGGGGGGACAGGGGATGGCCTGAAGCTTTCTTT. Translation gives CATSRGDRGWPEAFF. The V gene is TRBV15, the J gene TRBJ1-1, with 10 bases fitting TRBD1. Germline V gives CDR1 LNHNV, CDR2 YYDKDF (reference sequence). The ends lost 3 bases at V and 6 bases at J; junction bases unmatched: 7. The CDR3 consists of 15 residues.

The V gene is TRBV7-9, the J gene TRBJ1-6; TRBD1 is a possible D gene (5 bases). The V and J ends lost 4 bases and 4 bases respectively, with 8 bases between them. Germline CDR1 is SEHNR and CDR2 is FQNEAQ (reference sequence). The CDR3 loop spans 14 amino acids. The DNA of the CDR3 is TGTGCCAGCAGCTCCGGGACTTATAATTCACCCCTCCACTTT. Translating gives CASSSGTYNSPLHF.

The chain recombines TRBV7-2 with TRBJ2-4; tentative D call: TRBD1 (8 bases). Germline values: CDR1 SGHTA, CDR2 FQGNSA. Trimming removed 5 bases at V and 1 base at J, with 18 bases between. The CDR3 has 17 residues. In DNA, the CDR3 is TGTGCCAGCAGCGGGAAGGACAGGGAGGGGGCCAAAAACATTCAGTACTTC. Translated: CASSGKDREGAKNIQYF.

The rearrangement uses TRBV10-2 and TRBJ2-7; 9 positions agree with TRBD1. Per the germline V gene, CDR1 is WSHSY and CDR2 is SAAADI. The junction had 5 bases not matched to a gene; V was cut back by 1 base and J by 4 bases. This CDR3 has 15 residues. For the CDR3, the DNA is TGCGCCAGCAGTGAGTGGGGACAGGGTGTTTACGAGCAGTACTTC. Its translation: CASSEWGQGVYEQYF.

This clone was counted between two and nine times. The chain joins TRBV11-2 to TRBJ2-7; 8 nucleotides match TRBD2. The CDR3 covers 16 residues. The germline V gene has CDR1 SGHAT and CDR2 FQNNGV. V lost 5 bases, J lost 0 bases, and 9 bases stayed unmatched. CDR3 sequence reads: CASSGGGSGSSYEQYF. The CDR3 DNA sequence: TGTGCCAGCAGCGGCGGCGGGAGCGGGAGCTCCTACGAGCAGTACTTC.

As for this clone: Other DNA sequences within the sample encode an identical CDR3. The genes are TRBV6-6 and TRBJ1-3, with a tentative D call TRBD1 (5 bases). Germline CDR1 is MNHNY and CDR2 is SVGAGI (reference sequence). The CDR3 has 14 amino acids. V lost 4 bases to trimming and J lost 4 bases, with 11 bases between them. The CDR3: CASSFGGSGNTIYF. CDR3 DNA: TGTGCCAGCAGTTTCGGGGGGTCAGGAAACACCATATATTTT.

The chain uses TRBV6-1 and TRBJ2-5, with D uncertain. Germline-derived CDR1 and CDR2 are MNHNS and SASEGT. V was clipped by 6 bases and J by 5 bases, with 7 bases between them. This CDR3 is 11 amino acids long. CDR3 in DNA: TGTGCCAGCAGCTCGGCTGAGACCCAGTACTTC. It is translated as CASSSAETQYF.

The DNA of the CDR3 is TGTGCCAGTAGTTCGGGACAGGGACGGAACGAGCAGTACTTC. Protein product: CASSSGQGRNEQYF. This chain links TRBV19 with TRBJ2-7, with 9 bases fitting TRBD1. The CDR3 consists of 14 residues. J was trimmed by 5 bases and V by 5 bases; bases with no gene match: 7. Germline V gives CDR1 LNHDA, CDR2 SQIVND (reference sequence).

This clone appeared once. This chain links TRBV5-1 with TRBJ1-2, with 7 positions matching TRBD1. The V and J ends lost 3 bases and 0 bases, in that order; junction bases with no gene match: 8. CDR1 is SGHRS and CDR2 is YFSETQ in the germline V gene. The CDR3 totals 16 residues. CDR3 in DNA: TGCGCCAGCAGCTCGGGACAGCCCGTCGCTAACTATGGCTACACCTTC. Translated: CASSSGQPVANYGYTF.

CDR3 residues: CASSLGGVAGELFF. In nucleotides, the CDR3 is TGTGCCAGCAGCTTAGGAGGGGTTGCCGGGGAGCTGTTTTTT. V gene TRBV7-6 combines with J gene TRBJ2-2; tentatively, D is TRBD1 or TRBD2 (5 bases each). The CDR3 is 14 amino acids. The germline CDR1 and CDR2 sequences are SGHVS and FNYEAQ. Deletions cut 1 base from V and 6 bases from J, with 9 bases between.

The V and J genes are TRBV4-2 and TRBJ1-2, with no clear D. The V gene lost 4 bases and the J gene lost 8 bases, with 20 bases spanning the gap. Germline loops: CDR1 LGHNA, CDR2 YNFKEQ. CDR3 length: 15 amino acids. The CDR3 region is CASSREERPGRGYTF. CDR3 DNA sequence: TGTGCCAGCAGCCGAGAGGAACGGCCGGGTAGGGGCTACACCTTC.

The J gene is TRBJ2-3, the V gene TRBV4-3, with a tentative D call TRBD2 (7 bases). The germline V gene has CDR1 LGHNA and CDR2 YSLEER. The CDR3 extends over 16 amino acids. Trimming cost V 4 bases and J 1 base, with 15 bases left between them. Written as DNA, the CDR3 is TGCGCCAGCAGCCCAGTTGGAGGGGGGGGCACAGATACGCAGTATTTT. This codes for CASSPVGGGGTDTQYF.

V and J are TRBV5-1 and TRBJ1-5, with a tentative D call TRBD1 (5 bases). The V end was cut by 4 bases, the J end by 7 bases, with 18 bases between. This CDR3 region has 15 residues. Germline V gene data show CDR1 as SGHRS and CDR2 as YFSETQ. The CDR3 nucleotides read TGCGCCAGCAGCCACGACAGCTCCGGGGGGCAGCCCCAGCATTTT. Translation: CASSHDSSGGQPQHF.

The chain uses TRBV28 and TRBJ1-1; D is possibly TRBD1 (5 bases). Per germline, CDR1 MDHEN and CDR2 SYDVKM. The length of the CDR3 is 13 residues. The germline V and J ends were trimmed by 6 bases and 9 bases, with 17 bases remaining between them. The CDR3 is CASSPPGRRQAFF. Here the CDR3 DNA reads TGTGCCAGCAGCCCGCCGGGACGGCGCCAAGCTTTCTTT.

The CDR3 is CASSLAGTLVGGYTF. The DNA of the CDR3 is TGTGCCAGCAGCCTGGCCGGGACGTTAGTGGGGGGCTACACCTTC. V gene TRBV5-5 combines with J gene TRBJ1-2, with D possibly being TRBD1 (5 bases). This CDR3 comprises 15 residues. Trimming removed 4 bases from V and 8 bases from J, with 21 bases in between. Germline V gene sequence: CDR1 SGHKS, CDR2 YYEKEE (reference sequence).

The V and J genes are TRBV28 and TRBJ1-1, with D possibly matching TRBD1 (6 bases). Germline V gives CDR1 MDHEN, CDR2 SYDVKM. V lost 4 bases and J lost 4, with 13 bases in between. The CDR3 length is 14 residues. The CDR3 loop reads CASSSDLGATEAFF. CDR3 sequence (DNA): TGTGCCAGCAGTTCAGACCTGGGGGCCACTGAAGCTTTCTTT.

Turning to this clone: At the DNA level, this CDR3 is encoded by other sequences in the same sample as well. V usage is TRBV20-1 and J usage is TRBJ1-2; the D gene is possibly TRBD1 (6 bases). V was shortened by 6 bases and J by 5 bases, with 10 bases between the two germline ends. This CDR3 contains 11 residues. Germline V gives CDR1 DFQATT, CDR2 SNEGSKA (reference sequence). CDR3 residues: CSATDRYGYTF. Here the CDR3 DNA reads TGCAGTGCCACCGACAGGTATGGCTACACCTTC.

The CDR3 DNA is TGTGCCAGCAGCCTCGGACAGGGCGGCGGCTACACCTTC. As protein: CASSLGQGGGYTF. The rearrangement uses TRBV6-5 and TRBJ1-2; 8 nucleotides align to TRBD1. The CDR3 loop spans 13 amino acids. CDR1 MNHEY and CDR2 SVGAGI come from the germline V gene. The junction had 8 bases not matched to a gene; V was cut back by 6 bases and J by 8 bases.

This sequence joins TRBV9 and TRBJ1-5; D ambiguous. This CDR3 comprises 14 residues. Trimming took 0 bases from V and 5 from J, leaving 9 bases between them. Germline V CDR1 and CDR2: SGDLS, YYNGEE. DNA of the CDR3: TGTGCCAGCAGCGTAGCGGCAGGCGATCAGCCCCAGCATTTT. As protein: CASSVAAGDQPQHF.

This chain uses TRBV18 with TRBJ1-2, with D hard to call. Between the trimmed V and J ends, which lost 2 bases and 7 bases, there was a span of 29 bases. Per the germline V gene, CDR1 is KGHSH and CDR2 is LQKENI. CDR3 length: 19 amino acids. DNA for the CDR3: TGTGCCAGCTCACCAATGGAAGGGCTCGATCTAGCCAGCGAGGGTGGCTACACCTTC. It yields the protein CASSPMEGLDLASEGGYTF.

This chain links TRBV18 with TRBJ1-5; possible D gene TRBD1, 5 bases. The CDR3 has 16 residues. Germline lookup yields CDR1 KGHSH and CDR2 LQKENI. V shed 0 bases and J shed 1 base, with 10 bases lying between them. The CDR3 loop reads CASSPPWSGSNQPQHF. Here the CDR3 DNA reads TGTGCCAGCTCACCACCATGGTCAGGGAGCAATCAGCCCCAGCATTTT. The variable domain in full, with the rest retrieved from reference TRBV18 and TRBJ1-5, is NAGVMQNPRHLVRRRGQEARLRCSPMKGHSHVYWYRQLPEEGLKFMVYLQKENIIDESGMPKERFSAEFPKEGPSILRIQQVVRGDSAAYFCASSPPWSGSNQPQHFGDGTRLSIL.

The V gene is TRBV5-1, the J gene TRBJ2-3; either TRBD1 or TRBD2 may fit D (5 bases each). Trimming took 4 bases from V and 4 from J, leaving 16 bases between them. The CDR3 length is 15 residues. From germline, CDR1 is SGHRS and CDR2 YFSETQ. This CDR3 is CASSGGGRGADTQYF. In nucleotides, the CDR3 is TGCGCCAGCAGCGGCGGAGGTAGGGGTGCAGATACGCAGTATTTT.

The chain uses TRBV6-1 and TRBJ1-1; D not certain. Germline V gene sequence: CDR1 MNHNS, CDR2 SASEGT. The CDR3 contains 13 residues. V was shortened by 4 bases and J by 5 bases, with 11 bases between the two germline ends. Here the CDR3 DNA reads TGTGCCAGCAGTGTTGAGGTTTTGACTGAAGCTTTCTTT. Its translation is CASSVEVLTEAFF.

J is TRBJ1-6 and V is TRBV7-3; D possibly corresponds to TRBD1 (6 bases). The V and J ends lost 6 bases and 3 bases respectively, with 9 bases between them. From germline, CDR1 is SGHTA and CDR2 FQGTGA. The CDR3 is made up of 14 amino acids. DNA for the CDR3: TGTGCCAGCAGGTCGGACAGCTATAATTCACCCCTCCACTTT. As protein: CASRSDSYNSPLHF.

This rearrangement joins TRBV7-2 to TRBJ1-4; 7 bases line up with TRBD1. Germline V gives CDR1 SGHTA, CDR2 FQGNSA. V lost 4 bases and J lost 8; bases outside the gene matches: 13. The CDR3 contains 16 residues. CDR3 sequence reads: CASSSGPRDSGEKLFF. The CDR3 DNA is TGTGCCAGCAGCTCCGGGCCCCGGGACAGTGGCGAAAAACTGTTTTTT.

This sequence joins TRBV5-6 and TRBJ2-1; TRBD1 might be the D (5 bases). Trimming stripped 1 base from V and 2 bases from J, with 19 bases between. The CDR3 extends over 18 amino acids. Per the germline V gene, CDR1 is SGHDT and CDR2 is YYEEEE. As DNA, the CDR3 is TGTGCCAGCAGCTTGTCCCAGGGTAAAAAGATTCCCTACAATGAGCAGTTCTTC. The encoded protein is CASSLSQGKKIPYNEQFF.

The chain has TRBV5-6 and TRBJ2-6; the D gene could be TRBD1 or TRBD2 (5 bases each). Germline V gene sequence: CDR1 SGHDT, CDR2 YYEEEE. The CDR3 has 19 residues. The V end lost 7 bases, the J end lost 1 base, and 24 bases lay between the germline ends. CDR3 sequence (DNA): TGTGCCAGCGCTCGGAGCCCCAGGGTCCGGACTTCTGGGGCCAACGTCCTGACTTTC. Translation: CASARSPRVRTSGANVLTF.

The chain uses TRBV5-1 and TRBJ2-2, with D hard to call. The V gene's germline CDR1 is SGHRS and CDR2 YFSETQ. The CDR3 contains 14 residues. Trimming pared 6 bases from V and 0 bases from J, leaving 9 bases between. CDR3 protein: CASTDGTNTGELFF. The CDR3 DNA sequence: TGCGCCAGCACGGACGGTACGAACACCGGGGAGCTGTTTTTT.